This entry concerns a single TCR beta chain. It lacks a known antigen. The record has no base qualities; no much larger clone is one base away. This sample is drawn from a study of shared clonotypes between healthy human individuals (dated by TCRdb to 2019 to 2021). Turning to the overall study: Three men and a couple of women, aged 18 to 49 years, made up the cohort. Per donor, three plates each were used for CD4 naive and CD4 memory, two for CD8 naive, and one for CD8 memory. To estimate repertoire size and how much clonotype sharing occurs between individuals, the study deeply sequenced the blood TCR repertoires of about five healthy adults. To increase sequencing depth and limit assay-specific biases, TCR repertoire library preparation and sequencing were carried out by different laboratories using diverse techniques. Between about 0.8 and 9 billion PBMCs per donor were obtained by leukapheresis.

Healthy HIV-negative adults with no recently reported acute infections or vaccinations were included as donors. All donors were Caucasian adults living in Nashville, Tennessee, USA. CD4+ T cells were enriched by magnetic negative selection; naive cells were then positively selected on CD45RA, and the negative fraction formed the memory subset. Blood was collected by leukapheresis, and PBMCs were isolated by Ficoll-Histopaque density gradient centrifugation and then cryopreserved in liquid nitrogen vapor phase. Purity and quantity of every magnetically sorted T cell population were checked by analytical flow cytometry. Genomic DNA was isolated from each sorted fraction and quantified by UV absorbance on a Nanodrop 2000c. The germline V gene encodes CDR1 ENHRY and CDR2 SYGVKD. The CDR3, cysteine through phenylalanine, is 15 amino acids long. The read is trimmed to its CDR3 DNA, 45 bases read in frame from base 1. V is shortened by 3 bases, J by 5 bases, and the region joining them spans 13 bases.

Using the deep immunoSEQ assay, TCR CDR3 regions were amplified from genomic DNA by multiplex PCR. Genomic DNA extracted from each cell subset was distributed evenly over all wells of several immunoSEQ 96-well plates, and each plate served as one replicate. For sorted subsets, each replicate PCR was loaded with about 0.2 ug genomic DNA, equivalent to 30,000 or so T cell genomes. Purified libraries were quantified with a Qubit 3.0 fluorometer, sized on a Bioanalyzer 2100, and re-quantified with the KAPA Library Quantification kit. Every immunoSEQ 96-well plate was sequenced on a dedicated single-read 150-cycle Illumina NextSeq 550 flow cell. The published analysis was carried out like this. Because only junctional sequences without quality scores were contained in the immunoSEQ output, filtering matching that applied to full-length reads could not be performed. Sequences were annotated with PyIR, a Python wrapper for IgBLAST v1.9, using IMGT germline references to assign V/J genes and CDR3. Reads with weak V/J assignments (E-value above 1e-6), missing CDR3, stop codons, out-of-frame junctions, or ambiguous translated residues were removed. V3J clonotypes were defined as sequences sharing the same inferred V gene, J gene, and CDR3 amino acid sequence. The percentage overlap between two repertoires was calculated by dividing the number of shared unique clonotypes by the size of the smaller repertoire. Three approaches were used to assess repertoire richness: RTK rarefaction, the Chao1 estimator, and Recon v2.1 estimates of unobserved clonotypes. OLGA was used to compute generation probabilities for all TCRbeta clonotypes that the gDNA method yielded from a handful of donors. As stored in TCRdb, this immuneACCESS dataset retains in-frame rearrangements with V and J assigned. A fraction of the clones does not appear; measured against another copy, unresolved V genes explain less than half of the discrepancy, and the remainder lacks a known reason. V and J calls and clone size are given by that table; D and trimming were obtained from the DNA. The sample has under 750,000 clones on record, just under 75% of them singletons. The top ten constitute under 2% of the sample.

What the research found in general, with its limitations: Rarefaction of sorted-subset datasets indicated incomplete sequencing despite the large sequencing depth. The genetic and exposure-history diversity represented was limited by the small number of donors. Larger estimated clonotype richness was generally found for naive subsets than for memory subsets. Sampling was restricted to blood, and TCR repertoires in tissues likely differ from the TCR repertoires found in blood. Clonotypes shared by all four sorted-subset donors showed higher generation probabilities than non-shared clonotypes. Based on pairwise subsampling, the degree of clonotype sharing among donors was expected to be affected by sequencing depth. Around 5% of naive CD4, more than 3% of naive CD8, roughly 2.5% of memory CD4, and about 0.4% of memory CD8 clonotypes were shared across several donors.

This sequence uses TRBV10-3 and TRBJ2-2; the D segment might be TRBD1 or TRBD2, since each matches 6 bases. The TCR comes from a woman in her 30s in good health. The sample taken for sequencing was memory CD4+ T cells sorted from blood. The label giving this sample's cell subset or site can be read as: CD45RA-negative fraction. The CDR3 reads CAISDIGGGTGELFF. The DNA sequence follows: TGTGCCATCAGTGATATCGGGGGCGGAACCGGGGAGCTGTTTTTT.